The 23 T cell receptor beta chains given below trace back to one sample, sequenced in a study of OX40 agonist ivuxolimab in advanced cancers. Data came from immunoSEQ multiplex PCR; TCRdb stores just in-frame clones and leaves some out. The sample has around 82,000 clones; 88% are singletons. Specimen: CD4+ or CD8+ T cells sorted from blood, collected in a trial of the OX40 agonist ivuxolimab. These receptor sequences come from an adult with an advanced solid tumor such as melanoma, head and neck, liver or kidney cancer.

The gene calls are TRBV5-1 and TRBJ2-7; TRBD1 is a possible D gene (5 bases). V shed 2 bases and J shed 5 bases, with 17 bases lying between them. The germline gives CDR1 SGHRS, CDR2 YFSETQ. CDR3 size: 15 residues. CDR3: CASSFSVPQGHEQYF. The CDR3 bases are TGCGCCAGCAGCTTTTCGGTCCCCCAGGGCCACGAGCAGTACTTC.

V gene TRBV5-1 combines with J gene TRBJ2-7; possibly TRBD1 for D (6 bases). Trimming pared 0 bases from V and 4 bases from J, leaving 14 bases between. The CDR3 sequence is 15 residues long. Looked up from germline, CDR1 is SGHRS and CDR2 is YFSETQ. The CDR3 region has the DNA TGCGCCAGCAGCTTGGTGGCAGGGGTTTGGTACGAGCAGTACTTC. This codes for CASSLVAGVWYEQYF. Full variable domain (rest looked up from reference TRBV5-1 and TRBJ2-7): KAGVTQTPRYLIKTRGQQVTLSCSPISGHRSVSWYQQTPGQGLQFLFEYFSETQRNKGNFPGRFSGRQFSNSRSEMNVSTLELGDSALYLCASSLVAGVWYEQYFGPGTRLTVT.

V and J are TRBV9 and TRBJ2-7; 8 bases line up with TRBD1. This CDR3 contains 14 residues. Germline lookup yields CDR1 SGDLS and CDR2 YYNGEE. Trimming cost V 4 bases and J 3 bases; bases outside gene matches: 6. CDR3 region: CASSLGQGVYEQYF. As DNA, the CDR3 is TGTGCCAGCAGCCTCGGACAGGGTGTCTACGAGCAGTACTTC.

This clone was seen more than once but under ten times. The rearrangement joins TRBV23-1 to TRBJ1-1; tentatively, D is TRBD1 (5 bases). Being an ORF, TRBV23-1 has a function that is uncertain. This CDR3 is built from 13 residues. V was clipped by 7 bases and J by 6 bases, with 15 bases between them. The CDR3 is CASKPGTDSEAFF. The CDR3 coding sequence is TGCGCCAGCAAACCTGGGACGGACTCTGAAGCTTTCTTT.

This chain links TRBV6-5 with TRBJ2-7; D perhaps matches TRBD2 (5 bases). V was clipped by 4 bases and J by 8 bases, with 18 bases between them. CDR3 length equals 14 residues. Germline V CDR1 and CDR2: MNHEY, SVGAGI. DNA of the CDR3: TGTGCCAGCAGTTCCCCCGCAGGAGACGGGAAGCAGTACTTC. Encoded protein: CASSSPAGDGKQYF.

This clone came up once. This chain joins TRBV2 and TRBJ1-5, with D uncertain. CDR1 and CDR2 (germline): SNHLY, FYNNEI. V gave up 3 bases and J gave up 1 base, with 10 bases separating them. CDR3 size: 15 residues. The CDR3 is CASSEESSSNQPQHF. Here the CDR3 DNA reads TGTGCCAGCAGTGAGGAGAGCTCCAGCAATCAGCCCCAGCATTTT.

This sequence joins TRBV18 and TRBJ1-4; D is uncertain. CDR3 length equals 15 residues. The germline V gene encodes CDR1 KGHSH and CDR2 LQKENI. V was trimmed by 3 bases and J by 7 bases, leaving 15 bases between them. The CDR3 loop reads CASSPVQGRGEKLFF. The CDR3 DNA reads TGTGCCAGCTCACCGGTTCAAGGCCGTGGTGAAAAACTGTTTTTT.

J is TRBJ2-7 and V is TRBV6-1; D is perhaps TRBD1 (5 bases). The CDR3 length is 14 residues. Germline V CDR1 and CDR2: MNHNS, SASEGT. Trimming cost V 10 bases and J 1 base, with 17 bases left between them. CDR3 DNA sequence: TGTGCCATCAAGGGGTATACGGCTTCCTACGAGCAGTACTTC. It translates to CAIKGYTASYEQYF.

The rearrangement uses TRBV5-6 and TRBJ2-7, with D possibly TRBD1 on 5 matching bases. CDR3 length equals 14 residues. V lost 3 bases to trimming and J lost 3 bases, with 13 bases between them. Germline V gene sequence: CDR1 SGHDT, CDR2 YYEEEE. The DNA of the CDR3 is TGTGCCAGCAGCTATCAGGGCCTCCTCTACGAGCAGTACTTC. Protein: CASSYQGLLYEQYF.

The gene calls are TRBV5-1 and TRBJ2-1, with 12 nucleotides matching TRBD2. The V gene end was trimmed by 1 base and the J gene end by 0 bases; junction bases not matched to a gene: 5. From germline, CDR1 is SGHRS and CDR2 YFSETQ. The CDR3 sequence is 18 residues long. The CDR3 sequence: CASSLLLAGGRSYNEQFF. The CDR3 DNA is TGCGCCAGCAGCTTGTTACTAGCGGGGGGCCGCTCCTACAATGAGCAGTTCTTC.

V gene TRBV19 combines with J gene TRBJ2-7; 9 bases agree with TRBD1. Unmatched junction bases numbered 1, after V lost 3 bases and J lost 7 bases. Per germline, CDR1 LNHDA and CDR2 SQIVND (reference sequence). The CDR3 consists of 12 residues. The CDR3 bases are TGTGCCAGTAGTATGGGGACAGGGGAGCAGTACTTC. This codes for CASSMGTGEQYF. Full variable domain (missing parts from reference TRBV19 and TRBJ2-7): DGGITQSPKYLFRKEGQNVTLSCEQNLNHDAMYWYRQDPGQGLRLIYYSQIVNDFQKGDIAEGYSVSREKKESFPLTVTSAQKNPTAFYLCASSMGTGEQYFGPGTRLTVT.

The CDR3 nucleotides read TGTGCCAGCAGCTTCACCACAGGGCTCGGTGAAGCTTTCTTT. It specifies CASSFTTGLGEAFF. V usage is TRBV2 and J usage is TRBJ1-1; perhaps TRBD1 as D (6 bases). V lost 6 bases and J 7 bases, leaving 18 bases between the germline ends. The CDR3 spans 14 residues. Germline V gives CDR1 SNHLY, CDR2 FYNNEI.

The V gene is TRBV5-4, the J gene TRBJ1-1, with D unresolved. V was cut by 0 bases and J by 3 bases, with 12 bases left in between. The CDR3 sequence is 15 residues long. Germline V gene sequence: CDR1 SGHNT, CDR2 YYREEE (reference sequence). The chain's CDR3 is CASSLEGPPHTEAFF. CDR3 nucleotide sequence: TGTGCCAGCAGCTTGGAGGGCCCCCCACACACTGAAGCTTTCTTT.

The genes are TRBV5-1 and TRBJ1-4; D unresolved. The CDR3 has 14 residues. Germline assignment: CDR1 SGHRS and CDR2 YFSETQ. V was shortened by 5 bases and J by 5 bases, with 13 bases between the two germline ends. This CDR3 reads CASSHSTANEKLFF. In nucleotides, the CDR3 is TGCGCCAGCAGTCATTCTACAGCGAATGAAAAACTGTTTTTT.

The chain joins TRBV19 to TRBJ1-2; D call uncertain. V lost 3 bases and J 2 bases, leaving 13 bases between the germline ends. The CDR3 loop spans 15 amino acids. Germline assignment: CDR1 LNHDA and CDR2 SQIVND (reference sequence). Here the CDR3 DNA reads TGTGCCAGTAGTATGACGTGGGGATCGAACTATGGCTACACCTTC. Translated: CASSMTWGSNYGYTF.

V gene TRBV19 combines with J gene TRBJ1-1; possible D gene TRBD1, 5 bases. The CDR3 consists of 14 residues. V lost 4 bases, J lost 6 bases, and 15 bases lay in between. CDR1 and CDR2 from the germline V gene are LNHDA and SQIVND (reference sequence). The CDR3 region has the DNA TGTGCCAGTAGTAAAACCCAGGGTGACTCTGAAGCTTTCTTT. Residues: CASSKTQGDSEAFF.

The gene calls are TRBV27 and TRBJ1-1; no clear D gene. This CDR3 is 14 amino acids long. Germline V lookup: CDR1 MNHEY, CDR2 SMNVEV (reference sequence). The V and J ends lost 2 bases and 0 bases respectively, with 7 bases between them. The CDR3 loop reads CASSLGRMNTEAFF. The CDR3, as DNA: TGTGCCAGCAGTTTAGGGCGAATGAACACTGAAGCTTTCTTT.

The chain joins TRBV6-6 to TRBJ2-3; 7 bases are a match to TRBD2. The CDR3 sequence is 16 residues long. Germline V gene sequence: CDR1 MNHNY, CDR2 SVGAGI (reference sequence). V lost 6 bases and J lost 4; bases outside the gene matches: 13. The DNA for the CDR3 is TGTGCCAGCAGCCTTTGGACTAGTGGTCCAGCAGATACGCAGTATTTT. Encoded protein: CASSLWTSGPADTQYF.

V is TRBV10-3 and J is TRBJ1-2, with TRBD1 matching 7 bases. J gave up 6 bases and V 10 bases, and 11 bases lay outside the gene matches. The CDR3 is made up of 13 amino acids. Germline CDR1 is ENHRY and CDR2 is SYGVKD. The CDR3: CATGDRAKDGYTF. CDR3 nucleotides: TGTGCCACGGGAGACAGGGCTAAGGATGGCTACACCTTC.

The chain recombines TRBV5-5 with TRBJ1-2, with 7 positions matching TRBD1. The J segment lost 4 bases and the V segment lost 2 bases, leaving 11 bases of the junction unmatched. There are 16 residues in the CDR3. Per germline, CDR1 SGHKS and CDR2 YYEKEE (reference sequence). The chain's CDR3 is CASSLATGKESYGYTF. The CDR3 coding sequence is TGTGCCAGCAGCTTAGCGACAGGGAAGGAGAGCTATGGCTACACCTTC. Full variable domain (missing parts from reference TRBV5-5 and TRBJ1-2): DAGVTQSPTHLIKTRGQQVTLRCSPISGHKSVSWYQQVLGQGPQFIFQYYEKEERGRGNFPDRFSARQFPNYSSELNVNALLLGDSALYLCASSLATGKESYGYTFGSGTRLTVV.

This chain joins TRBV19 and TRBJ2-7; D is perhaps TRBD1 (6 bases). The CDR3 is 13 amino acids. V lost 2 bases to trimming and J lost 6 bases, with 11 bases between them. Germline CDR1 reads LNHDA; CDR2 reads SQIVND (reference sequence). CDR3: CASSINREREQYF. The CDR3 nucleotides read TGTGCCAGTAGTATAAACAGGGAACGCGAGCAGTACTTC.

The rearrangement uses TRBV2 and TRBJ2-6; a weak D match, TRBD2 (7 bases). Germline values: CDR1 SNHLY, CDR2 FYNNEI. This CDR3 region has 19 residues. V gave up 4 bases and J gave up 0 bases, with 19 bases separating them. The DNA for the CDR3 is TGTGCCAGCAGTGTCGGACTAGTGGGGGCCCCCTCTGGGGCCAACGTCCTGACTTTC. Amino acid sequence: CASSVGLVGAPSGANVLTF.

J is TRBJ2-3 and V is TRBV5-1, with 7 bases matching TRBD1. V lost 7 bases to trimming and J lost 5 bases; unmatched junction nucleotides: 13. There are 15 residues in the CDR3. In germline, CDR1 is SGHRS, CDR2 YFSETQ. For the CDR3, the DNA is TGCGCCAGCGAAAGGGGGCAGCTCGACGGAGATACGCAGTATTTT. Translating gives CASERGQLDGDTQYF.